This T cell receptor (beta chain) appears in the sequencing data of a study of cytomegalovirus exposure and HLA in healthy donors. This PCR relied on a set of 60 Vbeta primers and 13 Jbeta primers. TCRdb's table, derived via immunoSEQ multiplex PCR, lists solely in-frame clones and lacks some. Here the sample spans under 150,000 clones, 75% to 85% being singletons. In the case of this clone: In the same sample, other DNA sequences code for this CDR3.

This CDR3 region has 14 residues. The V end was cut by 1 base, the J end by 1 base, with 7 bases between. Germline CDR1 SGHTA, CDR2 FQGTGA. The chain links TRBV7-3 to TRBJ2-5; D is unclear. This receptor was obtained from a male donor in good health and CMV-seronegative. The sample taken for sequencing was PBMCs. This chain's CDR3 is CASSLNGGQETQYF. CDR3 nucleotide sequence: TGTGCCAGCAGCTTAAACGGCGGCCAAGAGACCCAGTACTTC.